The rows below give T cell receptor beta chains drawn from one sample of a study of cytomegalovirus exposure and HLA in healthy donors. Libraries were prepared by immunoSEQ multiplex PCR; TCRdb keeps only in-frame clonotypes and omits some of them. The sample comprises about 160,000 clones, about 73% of which are singletons, and 2.5% to 3.5% rests with the top ten. Material for sequencing was PBMCs. The source is a woman aged 40 to 50 in good health and CMV-seronegative. The conserved cysteine and the conserved F or W are not part of the CDR3 here.

j_call v_call cdr3_aa
TRBJ1-1 TRBV7-3 ASSLNPWNTEAF
TRBJ2-3 TRBV7-2 ASSYSGGALDTQY
TRBJ2-1 TRBV4-1 ASSQDITKLHNEQF
TRBJ2-3 TRBV19 ASSLIGVNPTDTQY
TRBJ2-2 TRBV10-1 ASSAASGPLTGELF
TRBJ2-7 TRBV29-1 SVGGGEGAPSYEQY
TRBJ2-2 TRBV7-6 ASSLRGGLAAPGELF
TRBJ2-1 TRBV5-1 ASSPDPGNEQF
TRBJ2-7 TRBV7-9 SSSSFLAGGAYEQY
TRBJ1-5 TRBV18 ASSQKAGDQPQH
TRBJ2-1 TRBV5-1 ASSREGLKSYNEQF
TRBJ2-1 TRBV5-4 ASSSDRNNEQF
TRBJ1-5 TRBV27 ASSFRLGQPQH
TRBJ1-5 TRBV18 ASSPEGAWNQPQH
TRBJ2-1 TRBV11-3 ASSKAGQGDYEQF
TRBJ1-3 TRBV7-9 ASSKTDSIY
TRBJ2-7 TRBV29-1 SVFGGGTTYEQY
TRBJ2-7 TRBV5-6 ASSLAGFSSYEQY
TRBJ2-2 TRBV2 ASNRDRTGELF
TRBJ1-1 TRBV5-1 ASSNTGNTEAF
TRBJ2-3 TRBV9 ASREGATSTDTQY
TRBJ1-2 TRBV11-2 ASSTPRGGGTNYGYT
TRBJ1-2 TRBV15 ATSRDREGYT
TRBJ2-3 TRBV7-9 ASSLLGGFGTDTQY
TRBJ2-1 TRBV4-1 ASSQALAGGPSSYNEQF
TRBJ1-4 TRBV6-5 ASSYQGKLF
TRBJ2-3 TRBV15 ATSRDAVRKSTDTQY
TRBJ1-3 TRBV28 ASSLLHSGTIY
TRBJ1-1 TRBV6-5 ASDDRGNTEAF
TRBJ1-4 TRBV18 ASSPGGGEKLF
TRBJ1-6 TRBV6-1 ASTVQGIHNSPLH
TRBJ2-5 TRBV11-1 ASSPGQGVGETQY
TRBJ2-6 TRBV18 ASSPWDWLMRSGANVLT
TRBJ2-7 TRBV28 ASSLFQGTYEQY
TRBJ2-7 TRBV5-1 ASGVQDTYEQY
TRBJ2-7 TRBV28 ASSSPPWDRSSYEQY
TRBJ2-7 TRBV5-1 ASSVGDHSYEQY
TRBJ1-4 TRBV5-1 ASSPTAGNEKLF
TRBJ2-5 TRBV5-1 ASTRGETQY
TRBJ2-7 TRBV27 ASTPLYEQY
TRBJ2-7 TRBV5-1 ASSYGTSGGDEQY
TRBJ2-2 TRBV2 ASSEDRTTGELF
- TRBV2 ASSEGRGFYEQY
TRBJ1-3 TRBV28 ASGPPLLRGDTIY
TRBJ1-1 TRBV6-6 ASSSNWNTEAF
TRBJ2-3 TRBV2 ASTKRADTQY
TRBJ2-7 TRBV6-1 ASRGMTGPTYEQY
TRBJ2-7 TRBV2 ASRSLANEQY
TRBJ1-1 TRBV6-4 ASKLQDNTEAF
TRBJ1-4 TRBV7-2 ASSKTGIYEKLF
TRBJ2-1 TRBV4-1 ASSQDGAGGIEQF
TRBJ2-3 TRBV4-2 ASSQDHSGRGSTDTQY